This T cell receptor (beta chain) was sequenced during a study of early T cells in non-severe SARS-CoV-2 infection. Overall study context: Chains were not paired, and sequencing was done on bulk RNA from unsorted whole blood.

Each single cDNA molecule received a unique molecular identifier. TCRdb independently ran MiXCR on the 5' RACE reads; one entry per CDR3 protein. The repertoire has around 68,000 distinct CDR3 sequences, approximately 6% of them found once; the top ten carry under 4%. A few counts support this clonotype. The CDR3 is 15 residues long. Germline V gives CDR1 LNHDA, CDR2 SQIVND (reference sequence). After removal of 7 bases from V and 1 base from J, the junction contained 8 bases not matched to a gene. This TCR was recovered from an adult who was a healthcare worker with PCR-confirmed SARS-CoV-2 infection or an uninfected control (not recorded which). The genes are TRBV19 and TRBJ2-3; 7 bases fit TRBD2. The source was whole blood, collected at baseline. The CDR3 coding sequence is TGTGCCAGTACCCTGGGGGGGTTAGGCACAGATACGCAGTATTTT. It translates to CASTLGGLGTDTQYF.